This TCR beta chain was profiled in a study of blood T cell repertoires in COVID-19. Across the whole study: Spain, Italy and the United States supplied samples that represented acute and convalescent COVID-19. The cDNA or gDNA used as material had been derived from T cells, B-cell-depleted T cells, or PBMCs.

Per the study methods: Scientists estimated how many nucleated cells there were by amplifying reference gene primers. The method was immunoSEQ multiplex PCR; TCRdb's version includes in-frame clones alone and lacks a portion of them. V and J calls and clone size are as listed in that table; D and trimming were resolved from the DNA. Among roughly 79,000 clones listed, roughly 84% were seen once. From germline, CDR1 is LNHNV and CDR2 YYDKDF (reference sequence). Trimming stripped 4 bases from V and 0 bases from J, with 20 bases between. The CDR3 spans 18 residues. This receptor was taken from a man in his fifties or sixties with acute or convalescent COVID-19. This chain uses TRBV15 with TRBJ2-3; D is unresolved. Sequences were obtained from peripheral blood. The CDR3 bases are TGTGCCACCAGCACACGACCCTTAGAGCGTACTAGCACAGATACGCAGTATTTT. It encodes CATSTRPLERTSTDTQYF.